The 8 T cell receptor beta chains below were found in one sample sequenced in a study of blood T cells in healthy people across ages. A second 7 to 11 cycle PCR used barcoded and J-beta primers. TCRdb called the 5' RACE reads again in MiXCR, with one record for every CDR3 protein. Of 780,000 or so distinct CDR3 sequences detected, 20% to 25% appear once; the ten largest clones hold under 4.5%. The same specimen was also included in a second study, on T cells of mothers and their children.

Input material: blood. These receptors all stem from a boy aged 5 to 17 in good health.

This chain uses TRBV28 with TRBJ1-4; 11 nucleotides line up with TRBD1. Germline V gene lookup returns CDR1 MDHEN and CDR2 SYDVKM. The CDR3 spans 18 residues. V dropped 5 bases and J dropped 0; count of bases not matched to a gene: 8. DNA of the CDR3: TGTGCCAGCAGTGGACCGGGACAGGGGGGAGCAACTAATGAAAAACTGTTTTTT. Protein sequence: CASSGPGQGGATNEKLFF.

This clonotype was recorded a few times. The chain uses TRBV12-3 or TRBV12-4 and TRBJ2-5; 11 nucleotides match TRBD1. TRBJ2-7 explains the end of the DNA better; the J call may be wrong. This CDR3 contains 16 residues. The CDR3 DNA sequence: TGTGCCAGCAGTGAACCGCGGGACAGGGGGACCTACGAGCAGTACTTC. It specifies CASSEPRDRGTYEQYF.

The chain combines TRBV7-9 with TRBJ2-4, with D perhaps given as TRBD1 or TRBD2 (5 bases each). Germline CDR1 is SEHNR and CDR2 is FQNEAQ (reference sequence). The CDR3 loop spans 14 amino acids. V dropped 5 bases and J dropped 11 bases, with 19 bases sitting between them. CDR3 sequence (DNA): TGTGCCAGCAGCCCGGGACCCCCAGGGTACGTTCAGTACTTC. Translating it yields CASSPGPPGYVQYF.

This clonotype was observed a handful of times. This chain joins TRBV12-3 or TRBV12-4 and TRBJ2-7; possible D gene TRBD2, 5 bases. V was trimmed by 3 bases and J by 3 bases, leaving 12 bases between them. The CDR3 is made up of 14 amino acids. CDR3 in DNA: TGTGCCAGCAGTTTGACTAACTTAGGCTACGAGCAGTACTTC. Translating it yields CASSLTNLGYEQYF.

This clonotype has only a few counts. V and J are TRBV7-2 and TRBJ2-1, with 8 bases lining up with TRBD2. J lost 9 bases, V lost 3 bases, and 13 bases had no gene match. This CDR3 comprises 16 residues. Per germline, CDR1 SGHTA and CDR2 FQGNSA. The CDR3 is CASSLGMAGGGIEQFF. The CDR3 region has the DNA TGTGCCAGCAGCTTGGGGATGGCGGGAGGCGGGATTGAGCAGTTCTTC.

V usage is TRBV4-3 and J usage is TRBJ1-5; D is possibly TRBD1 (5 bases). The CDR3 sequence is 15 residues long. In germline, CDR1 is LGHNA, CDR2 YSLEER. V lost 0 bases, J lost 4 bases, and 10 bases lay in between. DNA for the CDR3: TGCGCCAGCAGCCAAGATTGGGGGGGAAATCAGCCCCAGCATTTT. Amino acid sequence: CASSQDWGGNQPQHF.

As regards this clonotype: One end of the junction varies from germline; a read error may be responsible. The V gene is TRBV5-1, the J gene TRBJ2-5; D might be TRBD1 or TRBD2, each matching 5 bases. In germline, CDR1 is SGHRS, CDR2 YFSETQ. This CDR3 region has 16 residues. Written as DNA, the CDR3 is TGCGCCAGCAACTTGTCGAACAGGCAGTCGGGGGAGACCCAGTACTTC. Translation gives CASNLSNRQSGETQYF.

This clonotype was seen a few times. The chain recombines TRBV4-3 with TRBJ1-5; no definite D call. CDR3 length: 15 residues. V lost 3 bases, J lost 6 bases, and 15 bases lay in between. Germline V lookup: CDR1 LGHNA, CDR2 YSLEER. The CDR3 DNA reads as TGCGCCAGCAGCCAGGAACGGTCTTTAGGTCAGCCCCAGCATTTT. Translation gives CASSQERSLGQPQHF.